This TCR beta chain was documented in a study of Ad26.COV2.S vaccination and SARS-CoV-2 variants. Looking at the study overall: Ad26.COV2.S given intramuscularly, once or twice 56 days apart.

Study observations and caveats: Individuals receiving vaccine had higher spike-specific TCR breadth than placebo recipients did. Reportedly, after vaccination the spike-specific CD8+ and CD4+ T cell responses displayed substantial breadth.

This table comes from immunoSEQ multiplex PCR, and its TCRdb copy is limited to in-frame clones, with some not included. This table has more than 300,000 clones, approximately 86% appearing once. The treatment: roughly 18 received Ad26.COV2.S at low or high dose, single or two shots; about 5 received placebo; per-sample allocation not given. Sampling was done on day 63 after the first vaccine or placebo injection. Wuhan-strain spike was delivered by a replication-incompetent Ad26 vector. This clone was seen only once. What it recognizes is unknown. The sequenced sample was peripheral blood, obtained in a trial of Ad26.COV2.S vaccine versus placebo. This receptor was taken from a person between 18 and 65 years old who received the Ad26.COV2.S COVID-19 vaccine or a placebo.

The CDR3: CASSLGQGGDTQYF. The CDR3 nucleotides read TGTGCCAGCAGCTTGGGGCAGGGTGGCGATACGCAGTATTTT. The chain uses TRBV5-4 and TRBJ2-3; TRBD1 is a possible D gene (5 bases). The CDR3 consists of 14 residues. Germline CDR1 reads SGHNT; CDR2 reads YYREEE (reference sequence). V dropped 0 bases and J dropped 6 bases, with 11 bases sitting between them. Full variable domain (missing parts from reference TRBV5-4 and TRBJ2-3): ETGVTQSPTHLIKTRGQQVTLRCSSQSGHNTVSWYQQALGQGPQFIFQYYREEENGRGNFPPRFSGLQFPNYSSELNVNALELDDSALYLCASSLGQGGDTQYFGPGTRLTVL.